Reported below is one T cell receptor beta chain. No cognate antigen has been identified for it. Base qualities are missing; no much larger clone stands one base away. The immunoSEQ Assay, a bias-controlled multiplex PCR, was used to amplify TCRbeta CDR3 regions from genomic DNA. The original methods were these. Within the assay, amplification of reference gene primers was used to estimate how many nucleated cells each sample contained. To quantify the absolute abundance of each unique TCRbeta CDR3 rearrangement, sequence reads were collapsed and filtered. For each sample, productive Simpson clonality was calculated as the square root of Simpson's diversity index across productive rearrangements. Drawn from immuneACCESS, this table holds only the in-frame rearrangements with V and J called that TCRdb kept. Clones are partly lost; checked studies trace under half to an unresolved V gene and leave the rest unexplained. The DNA gave D and trimming, while V, J and clone size come from that table. The sample table holds 110,000 or so clones, of which over 75% were seen once. Around 2.3% of the sample belongs to the ten largest clones.

Whole blood was collected in K2EDTA tubes by collaborating institutions according to the institutions' own protocols. For TCRbeta analysis, collaborators shipped samples as frozen whole blood, isolated PBMCs, or DNA extracted from either of those sample types. This record belongs to a study of blood T cell repertoires in COVID-19 (dated by TCRdb to 2020 to 2021). For context, the study as a whole: Samples covering the acute and convalescent phases of COVID-19 were provided by collaborators in the United States, Italy and Spain. The material from the prospective study consisted of cDNA or gDNA derived from T cells, B-cell-depleted T cells, or PBMCs. Deeply sampled blood TCRbeta repertoires from subjects exposed to, actively infected with, or recovered from COVID-19 were included in the dataset. The repertoires were released in a freely available public database meant as a resource for research on the immune response to SARS-CoV-2. The samples were drawn from two sources: the first 160 participants of the ongoing ImmuneRACE study, and 1,000 to 1,500 subjects contributed by 6 global collaborators. A de-identified subject ID, COVID-19 status, age in years and sex were almost always included in the sample metadata. Where available, HLA class I and class II types were obtained from metadata supplied by the sample provider rather than from assay-based typing.

V loses 3 bases of germline sequence and J loses 0 bases, and the interval between the two ends is 10 bases. There are 15 amino acids in the CDR3, from cysteine to phenylalanine inclusive. Solely the CDR3 DNA is kept, with 45 bases framed from the first base. From the germline V gene (reference sequence), CDR1 is LNHDA and CDR2 is SQIVND. Results and caveats for the whole study, not just this receptor: How much clinical and demographic metadata was included differed by source and by participant, and the metadata was provided uncurated.

The V and J genes are TRBV19 and TRBJ2-3, and TRBD2 may be the D gene, going by 6 matching bases. The TCR sequence derives from a man in his fifties or sixties with acute or convalescent COVID-19. Material: peripheral blood. The CDR3 corresponds to CASSMTSSSTDTQYF. The DNA is TGTGCCAGTAGTATGACTAGTTCTAGCACAGATACGCAGTATTTT.